The 5 T cell receptor beta chains below come from one sample, sequenced in a study of blood T cell repertoires in COVID-19. Assay used: immunoSEQ multiplex PCR; TCRdb lists only in-frame clones, some missing. The table includes under 300,000 clones, roughly 83% detected once. Sequencing input: peripheral blood. Source of these receptors: an elderly woman with acute or convalescent COVID-19.

V is TRBV19 and J is TRBJ1-1; D is perhaps TRBD1 (5 bases). Trimming left V 3 bases short and J 0 bases short, with 11 bases between. In germline, CDR1 is LNHDA, CDR2 SQIVND (reference sequence). This CDR3 comprises 15 residues. Written as DNA, the CDR3 is TGTGCCAGTAGTATCGCAGGGTTTGTGAACACTGAAGCTTTCTTT. Amino acids: CASSIAGFVNTEAFF. The full variable domain, completed using reference TRBV19 and TRBJ1-1, is DGGITQSPKYLFRKEGQNVTLSCEQNLNHDAMYWYRQDPGQGLRLIYYSQIVNDFQKGDIAEGYSVSREKKESFPLTVTSAQKNPTAFYLCASSIAGFVNTEAFFGQGTRLTVV.

The chain is built from TRBV18 and TRBJ1-6; 9 nucleotides align to TRBD1. The CDR3 runs 16 residues. V was pared by 0 bases and J by 3 bases, with 0 bases of the junction left unmatched. Germline CDR1 reads KGHSH; CDR2 reads LQKENI. CDR3 sequence (DNA): TGTGCCAGCTCACCACCGGGACAGGGCTATAATTCACCCCTCCACTTT. Translating it yields CASSPPGQGYNSPLHF.

The chain couples TRBV19 to TRBJ2-4; D may be TRBD2 (6 bases). V lost 3 bases and J 0 bases, leaving 15 bases between the germline ends. The germline V gene encodes CDR1 LNHDA and CDR2 SQIVND (reference sequence). CDR3 length: 17 amino acids. This CDR3 is CASSMVSGVRAKNIQYF. The CDR3 coding sequence is TGTGCCAGTAGTATGGTGTCGGGGGTACGAGCCAAAAACATTCAGTACTTC.

V gene TRBV28 combines with J gene TRBJ1-5; 7 nucleotides align to TRBD1. CDR3 size: 18 residues. Germline-derived CDR1 and CDR2 are MDHEN and SYDVKM. J gave up 0 bases and V 8 bases, and 16 bases lay outside the gene matches. The CDR3 bases are TGTGCCAGCTCCAGACCCGGGACAGCACCTTATAGCAATCAGCCCCAGCATTTT. Amino acid sequence: CASSRPGTAPYSNQPQHF.

The chain links TRBV7-2 to TRBJ2-1; no definite D call. CDR1 and CDR2 from the germline V gene are SGHTA and FQGNSA. V lost 5 bases to trimming and J lost 0 bases, with 14 bases between them. The CDR3 totals 16 residues. The CDR3 here is CASSTRVRPSYNEQFF. CDR3 nucleotides: TGTGCCAGCAGCACCCGGGTCAGACCCTCCTACAATGAGCAGTTCTTC.